This T cell receptor beta chain was found in a study of blood T cells in healthy people across ages. CDR3 length: 14 residues. Trimming took off 5 bases at V and 5 bases at J, with 15 bases between the two ends. The germline gives CDR1 SGHTA, CDR2 FQGNSA. Sample-barcoded 5' priming and a J-beta primer mix drove a second PCR of about 7 to 12 cycles. TCRdb used MiXCR to reprocess the 5' RACE reads, holding one entry per CDR3 protein. The data hold about 810,000 distinct CDR3 sequences, with around 36% observed a single time. The sequenced sample was blood. The J gene is TRBJ1-2, the V gene TRBV7-2; D remains ambiguous. This sequence was found in a man aged 18 to 30 in good health. The CDR3 spells CASSVTSAGYGYTF. CDR3 coding DNA: TGTGCCAGCAGCGTCACCTCGGCGGGGTATGGCTACACCTTC. Filled out from reference TRBV7-2 and TRBJ1-2, the complete variable domain reads GAGVSQSPSNKVTEKGKDVELRCDPISGHTALYWYRQSLGQGLEFLIYFQGNSAPDKSGLPSDRFSAERTGGSVSTLTIQRTQQEDSAVYLCASSVTSAGYGYTFGSGTRLTVV.